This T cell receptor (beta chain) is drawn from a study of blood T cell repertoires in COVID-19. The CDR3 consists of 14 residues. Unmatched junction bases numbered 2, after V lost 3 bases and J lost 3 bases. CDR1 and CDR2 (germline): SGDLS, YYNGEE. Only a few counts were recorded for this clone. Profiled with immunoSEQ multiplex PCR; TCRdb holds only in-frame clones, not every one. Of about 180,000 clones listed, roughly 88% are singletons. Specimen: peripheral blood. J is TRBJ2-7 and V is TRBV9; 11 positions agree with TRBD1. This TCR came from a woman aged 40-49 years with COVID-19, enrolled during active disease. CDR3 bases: TGTGCCAGCAGCGCCGGGACAGGGGGCTACGAGCAGTACTTC. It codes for CASSAGTGGYEQYF.